This T cell receptor beta chain was sequenced for a study of technical replicates of blood from several donors. This clone was observed a single time. V shed 5 bases and J 7 bases; nucleotides not matched to a gene: 8. Per the germline V gene, CDR1 is MNHNY and CDR2 is SVGAGI (reference sequence). This CDR3 has 14 amino acids. This table comes from immunoSEQ multiplex PCR, and its TCRdb copy is limited to in-frame clones, with some not included. Of about 80,000 clones listed, roughly 94% are singletons. The receptor was isolated from a human donor in good health. The sequenced sample was T cells isolated from PBMCs. This chain uses TRBV6-6 with TRBJ1-2; 9 bases align to TRBD1. Here the CDR3 DNA reads TGTGCCAGCAGTCTACCGGGACAGGGTACTGGCTACACCTTC. Amino acid sequence: CASSLPGQGTGYTF.